This T cell receptor beta chain comes out of a study of blood T cells in healthy people across ages. CDR1 and CDR2 from the germline V gene are SEHNR and FQNEAQ (reference sequence). V lost 6 bases, J lost 10 bases, and 11 bases stayed unmatched. The CDR3 has 15 residues. Sample-barcoded 5' priming and a J-beta primer mix drove a second PCR of roughly 6 to 12 cycles. TCRdb reanalysed the 5' RACE reads using MiXCR and keeps one entry per CDR3 protein. Of hundreds of thousands of distinct CDR3 sequences listed, 40% to 55% are singletons. The sequencing sample was made of blood. The sequence derives from an older man in good health. This chain connects TRBV7-9 to TRBJ2-1; 11 nucleotides agree with TRBD2. Written as DNA, the CDR3 is TGTGCCAGCAGTTCTACTAGCGGGAGTTATGGCGAGCAGTTCTTC. Translating it yields CASSSTSGSYGEQFF.